The clone carrying this TCR beta chain was counted at least ten times. The antigen is undetermined. The sample belongs to a study of blood T cells in healthy people across ages. Points from the study as a whole: Diversity estimates from one million T cells were considered underestimates. TCR beta diversity per million T cells fell roughly linearly with age.

Primers used in a second PCR of about 6 to 11 cycles were a sample-barcoded 5' primer and a J-beta primer mix. Per-sample output comprised a minimum of 2.5 million paired-end reads containing CDR3. TCRdb analysed the 5' RACE reads with MiXCR anew, one entry per CDR3 protein. The table shows 550,000 to 650,000 distinct CDR3 sequences, with around 31% occurring only once. Trimming removed 4 bases from V and 2 bases from J; junction bases left unmatched: 7. This CDR3 comprises 15 residues. Germline values: CDR1 SEHNR, CDR2 FQNEAQ (reference sequence). Per sample, at least 6 micrograms of total RNA were extracted.

Sequencing input: blood. This chain uses TRBV7-9 with TRBJ2-5, with 7 bases aligning to TRBD1. The source is a woman aged 80 or over in good health. The CDR3 spells CASSSGTEFQETQYF. CDR3 sequence (DNA): TGTGCCAGCAGCTCAGGGACAGAGTTTCAAGAGACCCAGTACTTC.